Listed below are T cell receptor beta chains from one sample, sequenced in a study of identical twins. TCRdb called the 5' RACE reads again in MiXCR, with one record for every CDR3 protein. The table shows roughly 690,000 distinct CDR3 sequences, with around 6% occurring only once. The sample consisted of naive T cells sorted from blood. The receptors originated from a young man in good health. The CDR3 runs from the conserved cysteine through the conserved F or W. The order of the fields is V gene, D gene, clone size, J gene, CDR3 length, CDR3 protein, CDR3 DNA. The D gene is left open where the match is weak. Rows may omit the clone size; those that give it use once, few, many or a size class.

V: TRBV6-2/TRBV6-3
D: -
size: few
J: TRBJ2-7
length: 14
CDR3: CASSYSEPYYEQYF
DNA: TGTGCCAGCAGTTACTCGGAACCATACTACGAGCAGTACTTC

V: TRBV12-3/TRBV12-4
D: TRBD1
size: many
J: TRBJ1-2
length: 13
CDR3: CASSGRDRDGYTF
DNA: TGTGCCAGCAGCGGCCGGGACAGGGATGGCTACACCTTC

V: TRBV29-1
D: -
size: many
J: TRBJ2-7
length: 12
CDR3: CSAEQGNYEQYF
DNA: TGCAGTGCTGAACAGGGAAACTACGAGCAGTACTTC

V: TRBV4-1
D: TRBD2
size: -
J: TRBJ2-3
length: 17
CDR3: CASSQEETSGRTDTQYF
DNA: TGCGCCAGCAGCCAAGAAGAGACTAGCGGACGCACAGATACGCAGTATTTT

V: TRBV27
D: -
size: -
J: TRBJ2-1
length: 16
CDR3: CASSLHGESSYNEQFF
DNA: TGTGCCAGCAGTTTACATGGGGAGAGCTCCTACAATGAGCAGTTCTTC

V: TRBV15
D: TRBD1
size: -
J: TRBJ1-5
length: 17
CDR3: CATSREPQGERGQPQHF
DNA: TGTGCCACCAGCAGAGAGCCGCAGGGGGAAAGGGGTCAGCCCCAGCATTTT

V: TRBV10-3
D: -
size: many
J: TRBJ2-7
length: 13
CDR3: CATAPRDSYEQYF
DNA: TGTGCCACCGCGCCCAGGGACTCCTACGAGCAGTACTTC

V: TRBV7-2
D: -
size: many
J: TRBJ1-5
length: 15
CDR3: CASSPGTAAFQPQHF
DNA: TGTGCCAGCAGCCCCGGGACTGCCGCTTTTCAGCCCCAGCATTTT

V: TRBV7-9
D: TRBD2
size: few
J: TRBJ2-1
length: 17
CDR3: CASSPPQRGTLYNEQFF
DNA: TGTGCCAGCAGCCCACCCCAGCGGGGTACGTTATACAATGAGCAGTTCTTC

V: TRBV12-3/TRBV12-4
D: TRBD2
size: many
J: TRBJ2-2
length: 15
CDR3: CASSQLAGVTGELFF
DNA: TGTGCCAGCAGTCAACTAGCGGGAGTCACCGGGGAGCTGTTTTTT

V: TRBV15
D: TRBD2
size: many
J: TRBJ2-2
length: 12
CDR3: CVTLAGTGELFF
DNA: TGTGTCACCTTAGCGGGGACCGGGGAGCTGTTTTTT

V: TRBV9
D: -
size: -
J: TRBJ2-1
length: 13
CDR3: CASSALGLNEQFF
DNA: TGTGCCAGCAGCGCTCTAGGATTAAATGAGCAGTTCTTC

V: TRBV27
D: -
size: many
J: TRBJ2-1
length: 14
CDR3: CASRYGTDYNEQFF
DNA: TGTGCCAGCAGATACGGGACGGACTACAATGAGCAGTTCTTC

V: TRBV20-1
D: TRBD2
size: few
J: TRBJ2-7
length: 17
CDR3: CSARETPGLAGGDEQYF
DNA: TGCAGTGCTAGAGAGACCCCGGGACTAGCGGGAGGGGACGAGCAGTACTTC

V: TRBV14
D: -
size: few
J: TRBJ1-1
length: 13
CDR3: CASSQVASRGAFF
DNA: TGTGCCAGCAGCCAAGTCGCGTCCCGGGGAGCTTTCTTT

V: TRBV12-3/TRBV12-4
D: TRBD1
size: -
J: TRBJ2-6
length: 19
CDR3: CASRWTGMGNSSGANVLTF
DNA: TGTGCCAGCAGGTGGACAGGGATGGGGAACAGCTCTGGGGCCAACGTCCTGACTTTC

V: TRBV12-3/TRBV12-4
D: TRBD2
size: few
J: TRBJ2-3
length: 15
CDR3: CASSPSGSRTDTQYF
DNA: TGTGCCAGCAGTCCTAGCGGGAGTAGGACAGATACGCAGTATTTT

V: TRBV12-3/TRBV12-4
D: -
size: many
J: TRBJ2-4
length: 12
CDR3: CASSSSGGIQYF
DNA: TGTGCCAGCAGTTCTTCTGGGGGCATTCAGTACTTC

V: TRBV7-2
D: TRBD1
size: few
J: TRBJ1-2
length: 16
CDR3: CASSPGTGRRGYGYTF
DNA: TGTGCCAGCAGCCCGGGGACAGGGAGAAGAGGCTATGGCTACACCTTC

V: TRBV20-1
D: -
size: many
J: TRBJ2-7
length: 14
CDR3: CSARVSGLPYEQYF
DNA: TGCAGTGCTAGAGTCAGCGGGCTCCCCTACGAGCAGTACTTC

V: TRBV7-3
D: -
size: few
J: TRBJ2-7
length: 15
CDR3: CASSITREEAYEQYF
DNA: TGTGCCAGCAGCATTACCAGGGAAGAGGCCTACGAGCAGTACTTC

V: TRBV12-5
D: -
size: many
J: TRBJ2-5
length: 11
CDR3: CASGDGGTQYF
DNA: TGTGCTAGTGGTGATGGGGGGACCCAGTACTTC

V: TRBV15
D: -
size: many
J: TRBJ2-5
length: 15
CDR3: CATSKEAGGGETQYF
DNA: TGTGCCACCAGCAAGGAGGCAGGGGGAGGGGAGACCCAGTACTTC

V: TRBV7-2
D: -
size: many
J: TRBJ2-2
length: 15
CDR3: CASSGVGGVTGELFF
DNA: TGTGCCAGCAGCGGAGTGGGGGGCGTCACCGGGGAGCTGTTTTTT

V: TRBV28
D: -
size: once
J: TRBJ1-5
length: 15
CDR3: CASTLAYYSNQPQHF
DNA: TGTGCCAGCACGCTGGCCTATTATAGCAATCAGCCCCAGCATTTT

V: TRBV20-1
D: TRBD2
size: -
J: TRBJ2-2
length: 13
CDR3: CSASAREYRELFF
DNA: TGCAGTGCTAGTGCGCGGGAGTACCGGGAGCTGTTTTTT

V: TRBV6-5
D: -
size: many
J: TRBJ2-6
length: 16
CDR3: CASSYSPASGANVLTF
DNA: TGTGCCAGCAGTTATTCCCCCGCCTCTGGGGCCAACGTCCTGACTTTC

V: TRBV6-5
D: TRBD2
size: -
J: TRBJ2-1
length: 16
CDR3: CASSYHPGLGGNEQFF
DNA: TGTGCCAGCAGTTACCACCCGGGACTAGGTGGGAATGAGCAGTTCTTC

V: TRBV6-1
D: -
size: -
J: TRBJ1-6
length: 16
CDR3: CASTSFNEAAQTPLHF
DNA: TGTGCCAGCACCTCCTTTAACGAGGCGGCTCAGACACCCCTCCACTTT

V: TRBV11-2
D: TRBD2
size: -
J: TRBJ2-2
length: 17
CDR3: CASSLSSSGRAPGELFF
DNA: TGTGCCAGCAGCTTATCCTCTAGCGGGAGGGCCCCCGGGGAGCTGTTTTTT

V: TRBV6-2/TRBV6-3
D: -
size: many
J: TRBJ1-1
length: 17
CDR3: CASSYTGFRRSNTEAFF
DNA: TGTGCCAGCAGTTACACAGGGTTTAGGCGGTCGAACACTGAAGCTTTCTTT

V: TRBV5-5
D: -
size: few
J: TRBJ2-2
length: 16
CDR3: CASSLWTHSNTGELFF
DNA: TGTGCCAGCAGCTTGTGGACCCACTCCAACACCGGGGAGCTGTTTTTT

V: TRBV6-2/TRBV6-3
D: TRBD1
size: few
J: TRBJ1-2
length: 17
CDR3: CASSPTGQGEKHYGYTF
DNA: TGTGCCAGCAGCCCAACGGGACAGGGAGAGAAACACTATGGCTACACCTTC

V: TRBV5-1
D: TRBD2
size: few
J: TRBJ2-7
length: 15
CDR3: CASSLVVAGSYEQYF
DNA: TGCGCCAGCAGCTTGGTGGTAGCGGGATCCTACGAGCAGTACTTC

V: TRBV28
D: TRBD2
size: few
J: TRBJ2-6
length: 17
CDR3: CASTLWGGSSGANVLTF
DNA: TGTGCCAGCACCCTGTGGGGAGGGAGCTCTGGGGCCAACGTCCTGACTTTC

V: TRBV7-9
D: -
size: many
J: TRBJ1-4
length: 13
CDR3: CASAPPSGEKLFF
DNA: TGTGCCAGCGCCCCGCCCTCAGGGGAAAAACTGTTTTTT

V: TRBV20-1
D: -
size: -
J: TRBJ2-3
length: 18
CDR3: CSARDLSSSAVSTDTQYF
DNA: TGCAGTGCTAGAGATCTAAGTTCATCGGCGGTTAGCACAGATACGCAGTATTTT

V: TRBV24-1
D: -
size: few
J: TRBJ2-2
length: 17
CDR3: CATSDLPGNANTGELFF
DNA: TGTGCCACCAGTGATTTACCCGGGAACGCGAACACCGGGGAGCTGTTTTTT

V: TRBV7-9
D: -
size: many
J: TRBJ2-5
length: 12
CDR3: CASKQGGETQYF
DNA: TGTGCCAGTAAACAGGGAGGAGAGACCCAGTACTTC

V: TRBV4-3
D: TRBD2
size: many
J: TRBJ2-7
length: 15
CDR3: CASSQEWGGEYEQYF
DNA: TGCGCCAGCAGCCAAGAATGGGGGGGAGAGTACGAGCAGTACTTC

V: TRBV20-1
D: -
size: many
J: TRBJ2-1
length: 15
CDR3: CSARPESGSYNEQFF
DNA: TGCAGTGCTAGGCCCGAAAGCGGTTCCTACAATGAGCAGTTCTTC

V: TRBV20-1
D: -
size: many
J: TRBJ2-1
length: 11
CDR3: CSARGPNEQFF
DNA: TGCAGTGCTAGAGGGCCTAATGAGCAGTTCTTC

V: TRBV20-1
D: -
size: few
J: TRBJ1-1
length: 11
CDR3: CSAWGRTEAFF
DNA: TGCAGTGCTTGGGGACGGACTGAAGCTTTCTTT

V: TRBV15
D: -
size: many
J: TRBJ2-5
length: 16
CDR3: CATSGSGTPDKETQYF
DNA: TGTGCCACCAGCGGATCCGGGACACCGGATAAAGAGACCCAGTACTTC

V: TRBV30
D: -
size: -
J: TRBJ1-1
length: 17
CDR3: CAWTLRQFAAMNTEAFF
DNA: TGTGCCTGGACCCTAAGACAGTTTGCTGCGATGAACACTGAAGCTTTCTTT

V: TRBV27
D: -
size: -
J: TRBJ2-7
length: 16
CDR3: CASSSRPGTDSYEQYF
DNA: TGTGCCAGCAGTTCACGCCCCGGGACGGACTCCTACGAGCAGTACTTC